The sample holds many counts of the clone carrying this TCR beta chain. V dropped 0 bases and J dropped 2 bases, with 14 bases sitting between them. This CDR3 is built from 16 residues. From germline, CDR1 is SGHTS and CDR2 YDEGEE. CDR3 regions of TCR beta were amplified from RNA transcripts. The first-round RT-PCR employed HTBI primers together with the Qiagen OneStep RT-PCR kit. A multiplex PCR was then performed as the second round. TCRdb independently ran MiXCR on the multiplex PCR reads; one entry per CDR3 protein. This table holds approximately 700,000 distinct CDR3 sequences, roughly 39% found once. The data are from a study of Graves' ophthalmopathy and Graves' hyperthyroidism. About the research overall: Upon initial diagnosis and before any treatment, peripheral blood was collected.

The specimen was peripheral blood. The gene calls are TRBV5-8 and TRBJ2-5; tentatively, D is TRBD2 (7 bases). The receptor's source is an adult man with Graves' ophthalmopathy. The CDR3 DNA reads TGTGCCAGCAGCTTGGTTGGGGGGGCTTGGCAAGAGACCCAGTACTTC. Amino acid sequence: CASSLVGGAWQETQYF.